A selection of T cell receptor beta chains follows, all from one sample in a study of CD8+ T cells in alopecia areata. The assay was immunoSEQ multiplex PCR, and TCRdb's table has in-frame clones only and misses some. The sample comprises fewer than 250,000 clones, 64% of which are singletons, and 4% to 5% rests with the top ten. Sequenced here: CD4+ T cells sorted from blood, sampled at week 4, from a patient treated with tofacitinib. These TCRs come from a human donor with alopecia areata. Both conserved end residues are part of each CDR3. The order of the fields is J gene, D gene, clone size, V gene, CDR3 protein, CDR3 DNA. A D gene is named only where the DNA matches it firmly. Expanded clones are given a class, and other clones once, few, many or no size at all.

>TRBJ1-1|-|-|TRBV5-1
CASSLSGDATEAFF
TGCGCCAGCAGCTTGTCAGGGGACGCCACTGAAGCTTTCTTT
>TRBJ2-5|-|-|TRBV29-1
CSVEVRLLVTTQYF
TGCAGCGTTGAAGTTCGACTATTGGTGACGACCCAGTACTTC
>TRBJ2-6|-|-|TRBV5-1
CASIGGANVLTF
TGCGCCAGCATCGGGGGGGCCAACGTCCTGACTTTC
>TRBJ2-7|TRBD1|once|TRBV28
CASTGTEISYEQYF
TGTGCCAGCACCGGGACAGAAATATCCTACGAGCAGTACTTC
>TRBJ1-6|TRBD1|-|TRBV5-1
CASSIQGANSPLHF
TGCGCCAGCAGCATACAGGGGGCGAATTCACCCCTCCACTTT
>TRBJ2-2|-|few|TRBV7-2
CASSLDNRGELFF
TGTGCCAGCAGCTTAGATAACCGAGGGGAGCTGTTTTTT
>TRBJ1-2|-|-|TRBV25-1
CASSDYGYTF
TGTGCCAGCAGTGACTATGGCTACACCTTC
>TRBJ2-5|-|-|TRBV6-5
CASSLQGRQETQYF
TGTGCCAGCAGCCTCCAGGGGCGGCAAGAGACCCAGTACTTC
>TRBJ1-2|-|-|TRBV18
CASSPSTEYGYTF
TGTGCCAGCTCACCCTCGACAGAATATGGCTACACCTTC
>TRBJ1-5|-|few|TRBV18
CASSPSGDQPQHF
TGTGCCAGCTCACCCTCAGGTGATCAGCCCCAGCATTTT
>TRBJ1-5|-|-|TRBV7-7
CASNHSGRPNQPQHF
TGTGCTAGCAACCATTCGGGCAGACCCAATCAGCCCCAGCATTTT
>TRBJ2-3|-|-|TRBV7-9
CASSYGASTDTQYF
TGTGCCAGCAGCTACGGCGCTAGCACAGATACGCAGTATTTT
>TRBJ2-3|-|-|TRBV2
CASRALSTDTQYF
TGTGCCAGCAGGGCGCTTAGCACAGATACGCAGTATTTT
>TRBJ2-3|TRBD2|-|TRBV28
CASPPQTGAGGRRGDTQYF
TGTGCCAGCCCCCCCCAGACTGGAGCGGGGGGGCGGCGTGGAGATACGCAGTATTTT
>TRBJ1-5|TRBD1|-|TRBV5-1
CASSLGDSYSNQPQHF
TGCGCCAGCAGCTTGGGGGACAGCTATAGCAATCAGCCCCAGCATTTT
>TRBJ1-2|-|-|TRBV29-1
CSVEAREGYGYTF
TGCAGCGTTGAGGCCAGGGAGGGCTATGGCTACACCTTC
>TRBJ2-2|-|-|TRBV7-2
CASSPRGGGTNTGELFF
TGTGCCAGCAGCCCCCGTGGAGGGGGCACGAACACCGGGGAGCTGTTTTTT
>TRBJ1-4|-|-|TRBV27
CASSSYYSTATNEKLFF
TGTGCCAGCAGTTCCTACTATTCAACTGCAACTAATGAAAAACTGTTTTTT
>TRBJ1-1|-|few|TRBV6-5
CASSFQGGTEAFF
TGTGCCAGCAGTTTTCAGGGAGGCACTGAAGCTTTCTTT
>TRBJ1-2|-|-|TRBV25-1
CASQAESPLGYTF
TGTGCCAGCCAAGCGGAAAGTCCCCTAGGCTACACCTTC
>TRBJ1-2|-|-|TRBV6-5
CASSYFGGSGYTF
TGTGCCAGCAGTTACTTCGGGGGCTCTGGCTACACCTTC
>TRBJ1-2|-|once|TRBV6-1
CASSEEFGRSVGGYTF
TGTGCCAGCAGTGAAGAGTTTGGACGGAGCGTTGGTGGCTACACCTTC
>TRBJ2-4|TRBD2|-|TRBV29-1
CSVAWGTSGENIQYF
TGCAGCGTCGCCTGGGGGACTAGCGGCGAAAACATTCAGTACTTC
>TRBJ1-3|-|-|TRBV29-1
CSGAVGSGNTIYF
TGCAGCGGCGCCGTAGGCTCTGGAAACACCATATATTTT
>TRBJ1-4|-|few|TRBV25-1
CASEDSGEKLFF
TGTGCCAGCGAGGACAGCGGTGAAAAACTGTTTTTT
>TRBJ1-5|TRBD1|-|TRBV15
CATSPSTGEGQPQHF
TGTGCCACCAGTCCTAGCACAGGGGAGGGTCAGCCCCAGCATTTT
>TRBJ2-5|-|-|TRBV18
CASSSQSQATGETQYF
TGTGCCAGCTCATCGCAATCACAGGCTACGGGGGAGACCCAGTACTTC
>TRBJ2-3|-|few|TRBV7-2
CASSLVVRDTQYF
TGTGCCAGCAGCTTAGTAGTGCGAGATACGCAGTATTTT
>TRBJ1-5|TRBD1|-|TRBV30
CAWSQTGGAGNQPQHF
TGTGCCTGGAGTCAAACAGGGGGCGCGGGCAATCAGCCCCAGCATTTT
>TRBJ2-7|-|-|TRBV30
CAWTGMGGQYF
TGTGCCTGGACCGGAATGGGCGGGCAGTACTTC
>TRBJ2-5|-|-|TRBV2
CASSEIVQETQYF
TGTGCCAGCAGTGAAATTGTCCAAGAGACCCAGTACTTC
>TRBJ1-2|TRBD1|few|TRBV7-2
CASRQQGAHGYTF
TGTGCCAGCAGACAACAGGGGGCCCATGGCTACACCTTC
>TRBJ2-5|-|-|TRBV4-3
CASSQGLTRGPYVRTQYF
TGCGCCAGCAGCCAAGGTCTAACGAGGGGACCCTATGTGAGGACCCAGTACTTC
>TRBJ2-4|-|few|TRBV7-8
CASSFKGHAAKNIQYF
TGTGCCAGCAGCTTTAAGGGACACGCAGCCAAAAACATTCAGTACTTC